This T cell receptor (beta chain) is drawn from a study of cytomegalovirus exposure and HLA in healthy donors. Trimming shortened V by 7 bases and J by 0 bases, and 7 bases separated the two germline ends. Germline V gene lookup returns CDR1 MNHNY and CDR2 SVGAGI (reference sequence). CDR3 length: 13 amino acids. On this clone: The antigen is unknown.

The PCR was carried out with 60 Vbeta primers and 13 Jbeta primers. Assay: immunoSEQ multiplex PCR; the TCRdb copy retains only in-frame clones and omits some. The table has hundreds of thousands of clones, more than 60% seen once; the top ten hold less than 3.5%. Study-wide results and limits: Later on, an analysis found that several of the most significant clusters appeared to be linked to common viral pathogens, which included parvovirus B19.

The sequenced material came from PBMCs. The V gene is TRBV6-6, the J gene TRBJ1-5; D ambiguous. The receptor comes from a woman in her sixties or seventies in good health and CMV-seropositive. The CDR3 reads CASTYYSNQPQHF. CDR3 DNA sequence: TGTGCCAGCACGTATTATAGCAATCAGCCCCAGCATTTT.